A selection of T cell receptor beta chains follows, all from one sample in a study of blood T cell repertoires in COVID-19. Assay: immunoSEQ multiplex PCR; the TCRdb copy retains only in-frame clones and omits some. The table includes 250,000 or so clones, more than 80% detected once. The sequenced sample was PBMCs or T cells enriched from blood (not recorded which). The receptors derive from a young woman with acute COVID-19. The CDR3 runs from the conserved cysteine through the conserved F or W. The D gene is left open where the match is weak. Size is stated for part of the rows, as once, few or many counts, or as a class when the clone is expanded.

j_call cdr3_length d_call clone_size v_call cdr3_aa cdr3_nt
TRBJ2-7 14 TRBD2 . TRBV7-2 CASSFASGRDEQYF TGTGCCAGCAGCTTCGCCTCGGGGAGGGACGAGCAGTACTTC
TRBJ2-1 15 TRBD2 . TRBV5-6 CASSAGLGSYNEQFF TGTGCCAGCAGCGCAGGACTAGGTTCCTACAATGAGCAGTTCTTC
TRBJ2-3 15 . . TRBV5-1 CASSLGGKRTDTQYF TGCGCCAGCAGCTTGGGCGGAAAGAGGACAGATACGCAGTATTTT
TRBJ1-5 15 . . TRBV5-8 CASSRTPYSNQPQHF TGTGCCAGCAGTCGGACACCTTATAGCAATCAGCCCCAGCATTTT
TRBJ2-7 13 TRBD2 . TRBV20-1 CSASIAGGYEQYF TGCAGTGCTAGTATAGCGGGAGGCTACGAGCAGTACTTC
TRBJ2-3 14 . . TRBV5-1 CASSSSGEPDTQYF TGCGCCAGCAGCTCCTCAGGGGAGCCAGATACGCAGTATTTT
TRBJ2-6 15 TRBD1 . TRBV11-2 CASSPRTGSSNVLTF TGTGCCAGCAGCCCCCGGACAGGGAGTTCCAACGTCCTGACTTTC
TRBJ2-1 17 TRBD1 . TRBV11-3 CASSLEGTGVSYNEQFF TGTGCCAGCAGCCTAGAGGGGACAGGCGTCTCCTACAATGAGCAGTTCTTC
TRBJ1-6 13 TRBD1 . TRBV25-1 CASIGQGDSPLHF TGTGCCAGCATAGGACAGGGCGATTCACCCCTCCACTTT
TRBJ2-5 15 . . TRBV5-1 CASSLVPGNGETQYF TGCGCCAGCAGCTTGGTTCCCGGGAATGGAGAGACCCAGTACTTC
TRBJ1-3 15 . . TRBV5-1 CASSLANQGGNTIYF TGCGCCAGCAGCTTGGCCAACCAGGGGGGAAACACCATATATTTT
TRBJ1-1 13 . . TRBV12-3/TRBV12-4 CASSLVANTEAFF TGTGCCAGCAGTTTGGTAGCGAACACTGAAGCTTTCTTT
TRBJ2-2 15 TRBD1 . TRBV7-2 CASSLQGGGTGELFF TGTGCCAGCAGTTTACAGGGGGGTGGCACCGGGGAGCTGTTTTTT
TRBJ1-2 16 . . TRBV5-4 CASSSGNEGGVGGYTF TGTGCCAGCAGCTCTGGGAATGAAGGAGGGGTTGGTGGCTACACCTTC
TRBJ2-2 15 . . TRBV27 CASSLWTSNTGELFF TGTGCCAGCAGTTTATGGACTTCGAACACCGGGGAGCTGTTTTTT
TRBJ2-7 14 TRBD1 . TRBV6-2/TRBV6-3 CASSGQVSSYEQYF TGTGCCAGCAGCGGACAGGTGAGCTCCTACGAGCAGTACTTC
TRBJ1-5 13 . . TRBV10-2 CASSDPGFQPQHF TGCGCCAGCAGTGATCCGGGTTTTCAGCCCCAGCATTTT
TRBJ2-2 17 . . TRBV3-1/TRBV3-2 CASSLPSGTWNTGELFF TGTGCCAGCAGCCTGCCTTCCGGGACTTGGAACACCGGGGAGCTGTTTTTT
TRBJ2-1 12 . . TRBV5-1 CASSPLHNEQFF TGCGCCAGCAGCCCTCTCCACAATGAGCAGTTCTTC
TRBJ1-4 13 . few TRBV29-1 CSALQGSFEKLFF TGCAGCGCACTACAGGGTTCTTTTGAAAAACTGTTTTTT
TRBJ2-3 16 TRBD2 . TRBV10-3 CAISESLSGTSDTQYF TGTGCCATCAGTGAGTCGCTTAGCGGGACATCAGATACGCAGTATTTT
TRBJ1-4 14 TRBD1 . TRBV28 CASTYRGGNEKLFF TGTGCCAGCACTTACAGGGGGGGAAATGAAAAACTGTTTTTT
TRBJ2-4 13 . . TRBV29-1 CSALSPPQDIQYF TGCAGCGCCCTATCGCCCCCCCAGGACATTCAGTACTTC
TRBJ1-1 12 . . TRBV24-1 CATSDQQGEAFF TGTGCCACCAGTGATCAACAGGGAGAAGCTTTCTTT
TRBJ2-7 15 . . TRBV27 CASSLSAGPNYEQYF TGTGCCAGCAGTTTATCGGCAGGCCCTAACTACGAGCAGTACTTC
TRBJ2-2 14 TRBD1 . TRBV10-3 CATSPGQGSGELFF TGTGCCACCTCCCCGGGACAGGGATCCGGGGAGCTGTTTTTT
TRBJ1-2 14 . . TRBV7-2 CASSTNRADYGYTF TGTGCCAGCAGCACCAACAGGGCAGACTATGGCTACACCTTC
TRBJ1-6 14 . . TRBV5-4 CASSLQGFVSPLHF TGTGCCAGCAGCTTGCAGGGGTTTGTATCACCCCTCCACTTT
TRBJ1-6 18 TRBD1 . TRBV4-3 CASSQDRGTGYYDSPLHF TGCGCCAGCAGCCAAGATCGCGGGACAGGGTATTATGATTCACCCCTCCACTTT
TRBJ2-1 17 TRBD2 . TRBV4-2 CASSQDLLRGGYNEQFF TGTGCCAGCAGCCAAGACCTTTTGCGGGGGGGGTACAATGAGCAGTTCTTC
TRBJ2-3 13 . . TRBV27 CASTGFTTDTQYF TGTGCCAGCACAGGGTTCACCACAGATACGCAGTATTTT
TRBJ2-1 16 TRBD2 . TRBV12-5 CASGLDLAGGYNEQFF TGTGCTAGTGGTTTGGACTTAGCGGGAGGTTACAATGAGCAGTTCTTC
TRBJ2-1 15 . . TRBV9 CASSGGASSYNEQFF TGTGCCAGCAGCGGCGGGGCCAGCTCCTACAATGAGCAGTTCTTC
TRBJ2-1 13 . . TRBV5-1 CASSLVVDNEQFF TGCGCCAGCAGCTTGGTTGTAGACAATGAGCAGTTCTTC
TRBJ2-7 14 TRBD1 once TRBV7-6 CASSPRDREGEQYF TGTGCCAGCAGCCCCCGGGACAGGGAGGGCGAGCAGTACTTC
TRBJ2-1 15 . . TRBV28 CASSPGGGTYNEQFF TGTGCCAGCAGTCCCGGTGGGGGGACCTACAATGAGCAGTTCTTC
TRBJ1-5 16 . . TRBV5-6 CASSLCRVVSSQPQHF TGTGCCAGCAGCTTGTGCCGGGTTGTGAGCTCTCAGCCCCAGCATTTT
TRBJ2-7 13 . . TRBV30 CAWSPADSYEQYF TGTGCCTGGAGCCCAGCGGATTCCTACGAGCAGTACTTC
TRBJ2-3 13 TRBD1 . TRBV29-1 CSVKQGQVDTQYF TGCAGCGTTAAACAGGGGCAGGTAGATACGCAGTATTTT
TRBJ1-1 12 . . TRBV28 CASSRDDTEAFF TGTGCCAGCAGTCGAGATGATACTGAAGCTTTCTTT
TRBJ2-3 11 . . TRBV10-3 CATGSLDTQYF TGTGCCACCGGTAGTCTTGATACGCAGTATTTT
TRBJ2-3 17 TRBD2 once TRBV6-1 CASSEWTSGGSTDTQYF TGTGCCAGCAGTGAATGGACTAGCGGGGGGAGCACAGATACGCAGTATTTT
TRBJ2-2 18 TRBD2 . TRBV7-3 CASSPPGLAGANTGELFF TGTGCCAGCAGCCCTCCGGGACTAGCGGGGGCGAACACCGGGGAGCTGTTTTTT
TRBJ2-5 14 . . TRBV5-1 CASSLTTTQETQYF TGCGCCAGCAGTTTGACCACTACCCAAGAGACCCAGTACTTC
TRBJ1-1 15 . . TRBV5-1 CASSLGAQGHTEAFF TGCGCCAGCAGCTTGGGGGCTCAGGGGCACACTGAAGCTTTCTTT